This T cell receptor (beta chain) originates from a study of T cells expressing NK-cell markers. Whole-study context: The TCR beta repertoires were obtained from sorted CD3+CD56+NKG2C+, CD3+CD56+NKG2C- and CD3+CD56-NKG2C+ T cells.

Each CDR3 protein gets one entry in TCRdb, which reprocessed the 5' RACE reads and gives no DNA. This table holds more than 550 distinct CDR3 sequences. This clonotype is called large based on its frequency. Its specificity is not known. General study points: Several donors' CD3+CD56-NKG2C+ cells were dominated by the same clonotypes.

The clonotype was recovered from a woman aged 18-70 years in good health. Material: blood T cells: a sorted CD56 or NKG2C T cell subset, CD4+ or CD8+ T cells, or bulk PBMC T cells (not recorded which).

The CDR3 loop is CASSESETSGSYEQYF. This chain links TRBV25-1 with TRBJ2-7; TCRdb indicates TRBD2, and absent DNA this call remains unverified. Looked up from germline, CDR1 is MGHDK and CDR2 is SYGVNS. The CDR3 is 16 amino acids.